Below, one T cell receptor (beta chain) is given with its context. Antigen unknown. CDR3 length: 14 amino acids. CDR1 is ENHRY, CDR2 SYGVKD, per germline. V was shortened by 10 bases and J by 0 bases, with 12 bases between the two germline ends. The sample belongs to a study of CD8+ T cells in alopecia areata. Whole-study results and caveats: Scalp sequencing also captures normal skin's resident alphabeta T cells. A great number of expanded lesional clones endured in scalp and blood during tofacitinib.

Described treatment: oral pan-JAK inhibitor, 5-10 mg twice daily. Extracted RNA was reverse transcribed, and the resulting cDNA served as sequencing template. The method was immunoSEQ multiplex PCR; TCRdb's version includes in-frame clones alone and lacks a portion of them. Seen here are around 290,000 clones, more than 45% observed once, and the top ten hold less than 2%. The sequences come from CD4+ T cells sorted from blood, collected at week 24, from a patient treated with tofacitinib. The chain recombines TRBV10-3 with TRBJ2-2, with TRBD1 as a possible D gene (6 bases). The clonotype comes from a human donor with alopecia areata. Here the CDR3 reads CASSGQSNTGELFF. CDR3 bases: TGTGCCAGCAGCGGACAGTCGAACACCGGGGAGCTGTTTTTT.